This T cell receptor (beta chain) was documented in a study of CD8 T cells in ankylosing spondylitis. CDR1 DFQATT and CDR2 SNEGSKA come from the germline V gene (reference sequence). V was trimmed by 0 bases and J by 5 bases, leaving 18 bases between them. The length of the CDR3 is 16 residues. This clonotype was seen at least ten times. The antigen is unknown. Quantitative 5'-RACE was performed with molecular barcodes, and it yielded the TCR beta libraries. TCRdb itself ran the 5' RACE reads through MiXCR, one entry per CDR3 protein. The sample shows fewer than 200,000 distinct CDR3 sequences, around 18% of them seen only once. Whole-study findings and limits: The study identified a TCR beta motif of fewer than 10 highly homologous variants that appeared characteristic of ankylosing spondylitis blood.

The specimen was blood, either unsorted or a sorted T cell fraction (not recorded which). The chain uses TRBV20-1 and TRBJ2-3, with D possibly TRBD2 on 5 matching bases. The receptor's source is a male donor with ankylosing spondylitis or in good health (not recorded which). This CDR3 reads CSARDSEASPGDTQYF. DNA of the CDR3: TGCAGTGCTAGAGATTCGGAGGCTAGCCCCGGAGATACGCAGTATTTT.